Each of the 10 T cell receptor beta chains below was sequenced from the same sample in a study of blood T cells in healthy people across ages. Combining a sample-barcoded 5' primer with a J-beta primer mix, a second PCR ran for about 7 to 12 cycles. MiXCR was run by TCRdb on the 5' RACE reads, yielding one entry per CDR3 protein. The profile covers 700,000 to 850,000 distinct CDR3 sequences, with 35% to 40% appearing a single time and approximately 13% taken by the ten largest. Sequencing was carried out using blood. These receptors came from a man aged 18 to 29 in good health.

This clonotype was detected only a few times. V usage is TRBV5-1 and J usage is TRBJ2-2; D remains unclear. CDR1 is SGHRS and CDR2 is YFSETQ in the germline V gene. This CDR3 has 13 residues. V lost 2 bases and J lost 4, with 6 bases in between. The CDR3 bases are TGCGCCAGCAGCTTCCATTTCACCGGGGAGCTGTTTTTT. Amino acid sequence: CASSFHFTGELFF.

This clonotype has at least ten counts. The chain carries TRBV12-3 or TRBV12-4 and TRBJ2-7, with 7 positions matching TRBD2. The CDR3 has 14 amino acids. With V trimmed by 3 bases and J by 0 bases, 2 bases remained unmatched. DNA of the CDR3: TGTGCCAGCAGTTTGGGGGGGTACTCCTACGAGCAGTACTTC. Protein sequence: CASSLGGYSYEQYF.

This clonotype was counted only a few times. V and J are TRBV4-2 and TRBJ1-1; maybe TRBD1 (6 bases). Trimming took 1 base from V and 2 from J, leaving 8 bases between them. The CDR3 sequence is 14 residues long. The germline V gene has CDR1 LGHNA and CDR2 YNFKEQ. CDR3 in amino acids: CASSQGTDNTEAFF. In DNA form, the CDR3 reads TGTGCCAGCAGCCAAGGGACAGATAACACTGAAGCTTTCTTT.

The CDR3 DNA is TGCGCCAGCAGCTTCGAGGGAGAGGGTGGCTACACCTTC. It translates to CASSFEGEGGYTF. This rearrangement joins TRBV5-1 to TRBJ1-2; unclear D gene. Per the germline V gene, CDR1 is SGHRS and CDR2 is YFSETQ. V was clipped by 2 bases and J by 7 bases, with 12 bases between them. The CDR3 is 13 amino acids.

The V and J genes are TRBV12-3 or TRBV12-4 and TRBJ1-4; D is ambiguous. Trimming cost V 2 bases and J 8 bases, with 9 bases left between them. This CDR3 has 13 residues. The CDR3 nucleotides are TGTGCCAGCAGTTTAATGTCTCGCGAAAAACTGTTTTTT. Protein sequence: CASSLMSREKLFF.

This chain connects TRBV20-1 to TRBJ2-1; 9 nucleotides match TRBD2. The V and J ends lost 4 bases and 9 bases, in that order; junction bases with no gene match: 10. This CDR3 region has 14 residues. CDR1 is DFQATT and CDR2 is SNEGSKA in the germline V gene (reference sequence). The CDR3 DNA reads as TGCAGTGCTAAGACTAGCGGTCTTGGCGGTGAGCAGTTCTTC. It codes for CSAKTSGLGGEQFF.

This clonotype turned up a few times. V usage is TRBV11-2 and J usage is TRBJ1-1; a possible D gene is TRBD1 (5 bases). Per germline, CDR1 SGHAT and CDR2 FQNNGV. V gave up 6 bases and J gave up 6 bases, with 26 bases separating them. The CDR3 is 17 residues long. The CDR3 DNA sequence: TGTGCCAGCAGAGCCGATGGGTACGTTACAGGCCTCGCTGAAGCTTTCTTT. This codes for CASRADGYVTGLAEAFF.

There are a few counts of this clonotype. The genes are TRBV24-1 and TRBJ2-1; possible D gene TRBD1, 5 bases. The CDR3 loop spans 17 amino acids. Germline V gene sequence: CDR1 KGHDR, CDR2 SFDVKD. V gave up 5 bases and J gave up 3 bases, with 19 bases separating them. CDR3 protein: CATSAAMHRNYYNEQFF. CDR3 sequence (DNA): TGTGCCACCAGTGCCGCGATGCACAGGAATTACTACAATGAGCAGTTCTTC.

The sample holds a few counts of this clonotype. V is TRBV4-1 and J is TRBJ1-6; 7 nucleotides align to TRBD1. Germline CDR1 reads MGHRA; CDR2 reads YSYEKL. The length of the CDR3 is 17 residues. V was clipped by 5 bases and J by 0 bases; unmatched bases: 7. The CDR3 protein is CASSSGQPYSYNSPLHF. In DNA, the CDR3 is TGCGCCAGCAGCTCGGGACAGCCTTACTCCTATAATTCACCCCTCCACTTT.

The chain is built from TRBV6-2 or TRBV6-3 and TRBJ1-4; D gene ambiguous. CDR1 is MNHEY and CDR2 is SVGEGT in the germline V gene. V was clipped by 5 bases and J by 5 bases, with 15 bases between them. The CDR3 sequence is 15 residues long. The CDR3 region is CASSPMAGRNEKLFF. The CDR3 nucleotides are TGTGCCAGCAGTCCCATGGCAGGCCGCAATGAAAAACTGTTTTTT.